This TCR beta chain was obtained from a study of T-cell memory formation after mild COVID-19. Study-wide results and limits: Clones that got smaller from day 15 to 85 had even CD4/CD8, while clones growing later tipped toward CD4+. Among CD4+ contracting clones, most were CM and EM, and CD8+ ones EMRA.

Points on this clonotype: Its target is not known.

Libraries for TCRalpha and TCRbeta carried sample barcodes and unique molecular identifiers via 5'RACE. TCRdb fed the 5' RACE reads into MiXCR, producing one record per CDR3 protein. The sample records about 470,000 distinct CDR3 sequences, around 27% being singletons. Sequences were obtained from PBMCs or a T cell subset sorted from them (not recorded which). The sequence derives from an adult woman who had mild COVID-19 (a few samples of this study predate the infection). Cell type and time point are not known.

CDR3 in amino acids: CASSQQGGSNYGYTF. The CDR3 DNA is TGTGCCAGCAGCCAACAGGGAGGTTCTAACTATGGCTACACCTTC. The chain combines TRBV11-1 with TRBJ1-2, with a possible D match to TRBD1 (6 bases). The CDR3 totals 15 residues. Per germline, CDR1 SGHAT and CDR2 FQDESV (reference sequence). Trimming stripped 5 bases from V and 0 bases from J, with 13 bases between.